This TCR beta chain was observed in a study of metastatic and nonmetastatic thyroid tumors. About the study: Repertoire data that came from the blood and tumor or nodule tissue of malignant and benign thyroid patients were compared. Whole-study results and caveats: The reported finding was significantly higher TCR beta diversity in malignant thyroid tumors relative to benign nodules, in blood and tumor.

Each patient came to thyroid surgery without any prior treatment (of any kind). Germline CDR1 is MNHNS and CDR2 is SASEGT. This CDR3 has 13 residues. This clone was found a few times. Its antigen is currently unknown. TCRdb re-analyzed the PCR reads through MiXCR. The table has around 53,000 clones, 20% to 25% seen once. The rearrangement links TRBV6-1 to TRBJ2-3; D call uncertain. The DNA end is a closer match to TRBJ1-5, so the J assignment may be wrong. This clonotype was obtained from a female donor with papillary thyroid cancer or a benign thyroid nodule (not recorded which). Some clones in this sample may be carry-over from other donors' samples. Sequenced material: blood. CDR3 amino acids: CASSEGKAGKQHF. The CDR3 DNA is TGTGCCAGCAGCGAGGGTAAGGCCGGTAAGCAGCATTTT.